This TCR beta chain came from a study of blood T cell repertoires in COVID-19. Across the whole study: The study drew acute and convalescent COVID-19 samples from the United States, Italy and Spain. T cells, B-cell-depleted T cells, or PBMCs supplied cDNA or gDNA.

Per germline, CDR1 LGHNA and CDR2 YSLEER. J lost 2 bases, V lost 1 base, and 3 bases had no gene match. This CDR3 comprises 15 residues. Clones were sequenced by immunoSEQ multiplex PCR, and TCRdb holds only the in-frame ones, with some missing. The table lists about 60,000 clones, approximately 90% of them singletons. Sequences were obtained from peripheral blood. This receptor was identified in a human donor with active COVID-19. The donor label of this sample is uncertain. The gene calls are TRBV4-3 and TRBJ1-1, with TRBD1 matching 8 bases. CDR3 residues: CASSQVDRGNTEAFF. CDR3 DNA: TGCGCCAGCAGCCAAGTTGACAGGGGAAACACTGAAGCTTTCTTT.